This T cell receptor beta chain was captured in a study of OX40 agonist ivuxolimab in advanced cancers. Study-level results: Relatively little clonal expansion, among the lowest observed, appeared in partial responders at 0.1-3.0 mg/kg.

The CDR3 totals 14 residues. CDR1 is SEHNR and CDR2 is FQNEAQ in the germline V gene (reference sequence). J was trimmed by 10 bases and V by 2 bases; bases with no gene match: 8. Produced via immunoSEQ multiplex PCR; TCRdb's table is partial and in-frame only. This table has about 110,000 clones, approximately 90% appearing once. As to this clone: Its cognate antigen is unknown.

Sequences were derived from CD4+ or CD8+ T cells sorted from blood, sampled in a trial of the OX40 agonist ivuxolimab. The clonotype originates from an adult with an advanced solid tumor such as melanoma, head and neck, liver or kidney cancer. The chain joins TRBV7-9 to TRBJ2-1; 7 bases line up with TRBD2. CDR3 sequence reads: CASSLYASGAEQFF. DNA for the CDR3: TGTGCCAGCAGCTTATATGCTAGCGGAGCCGAGCAGTTCTTC.